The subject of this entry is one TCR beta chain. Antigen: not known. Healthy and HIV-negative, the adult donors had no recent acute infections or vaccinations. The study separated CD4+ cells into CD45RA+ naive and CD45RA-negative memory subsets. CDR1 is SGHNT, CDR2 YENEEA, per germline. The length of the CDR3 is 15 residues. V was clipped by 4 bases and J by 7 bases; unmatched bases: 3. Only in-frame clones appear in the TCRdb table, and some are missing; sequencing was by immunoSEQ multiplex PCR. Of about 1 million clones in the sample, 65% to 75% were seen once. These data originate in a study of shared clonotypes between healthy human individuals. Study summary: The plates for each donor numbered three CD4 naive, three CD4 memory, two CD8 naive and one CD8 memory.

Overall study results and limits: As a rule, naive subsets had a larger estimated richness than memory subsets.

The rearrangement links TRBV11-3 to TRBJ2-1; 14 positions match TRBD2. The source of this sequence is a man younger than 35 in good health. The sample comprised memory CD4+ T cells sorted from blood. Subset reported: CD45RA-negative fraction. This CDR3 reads CASSSGLAGVNEQFF. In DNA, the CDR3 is TGTGCCAGCAGCTCGGGACTAGCGGGAGTGAATGAGCAGTTCTTC. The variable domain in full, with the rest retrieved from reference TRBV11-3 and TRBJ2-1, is EAGVVQSPRYKIIEKKQPVAFWCNPISGHNTLYWYLQNLGQGPELLIRYENEEAVDDSQLPKDRFSAERLKGVDSTLKIQPAELGDSAVYLCASSSGLAGVNEQFFGPGTRLTVL.